This T cell receptor (beta chain) was identified during a study of shared clonotypes between healthy human individuals. General study results and limits: Among donors, the sharing of clonotypes was expected to be influenced by sequencing depth. The rarefaction results pointed to incomplete sorted-subset sequencing despite large depth. Clonotypes not shared had lower generation probabilities than those common to all four donors.

Regarding this clone: What it recognizes is unknown.

Trimming removed 3 bases at V and 3 bases at J, with 15 bases between. Germline V lookup: CDR1 KGHSH, CDR2 LQKENI. CDR3 length: 16 amino acids. Every subset had its genomic DNA shared out evenly among several immunoSEQ plates. Assay used: immunoSEQ multiplex PCR; TCRdb lists only in-frame clones, some missing. The table has 2 million to 2.5 million clones, about 95% seen once. The sequenced sample consisted of naive CD4+ T cells sorted from blood. Subset in this sample: CD45RA+ positively selected. The V and J genes are TRBV18 and TRBJ1-3, with TRBD1 as a possible D gene (5 bases). This TCR derives from a man aged 18 to 29 in good health. CDR3 nucleotides: TGTGCCAGCTCACCGACCCAGGGCTCGCTTGGAAACACCATATATTTT. This codes for CASSPTQGSLGNTIYF.